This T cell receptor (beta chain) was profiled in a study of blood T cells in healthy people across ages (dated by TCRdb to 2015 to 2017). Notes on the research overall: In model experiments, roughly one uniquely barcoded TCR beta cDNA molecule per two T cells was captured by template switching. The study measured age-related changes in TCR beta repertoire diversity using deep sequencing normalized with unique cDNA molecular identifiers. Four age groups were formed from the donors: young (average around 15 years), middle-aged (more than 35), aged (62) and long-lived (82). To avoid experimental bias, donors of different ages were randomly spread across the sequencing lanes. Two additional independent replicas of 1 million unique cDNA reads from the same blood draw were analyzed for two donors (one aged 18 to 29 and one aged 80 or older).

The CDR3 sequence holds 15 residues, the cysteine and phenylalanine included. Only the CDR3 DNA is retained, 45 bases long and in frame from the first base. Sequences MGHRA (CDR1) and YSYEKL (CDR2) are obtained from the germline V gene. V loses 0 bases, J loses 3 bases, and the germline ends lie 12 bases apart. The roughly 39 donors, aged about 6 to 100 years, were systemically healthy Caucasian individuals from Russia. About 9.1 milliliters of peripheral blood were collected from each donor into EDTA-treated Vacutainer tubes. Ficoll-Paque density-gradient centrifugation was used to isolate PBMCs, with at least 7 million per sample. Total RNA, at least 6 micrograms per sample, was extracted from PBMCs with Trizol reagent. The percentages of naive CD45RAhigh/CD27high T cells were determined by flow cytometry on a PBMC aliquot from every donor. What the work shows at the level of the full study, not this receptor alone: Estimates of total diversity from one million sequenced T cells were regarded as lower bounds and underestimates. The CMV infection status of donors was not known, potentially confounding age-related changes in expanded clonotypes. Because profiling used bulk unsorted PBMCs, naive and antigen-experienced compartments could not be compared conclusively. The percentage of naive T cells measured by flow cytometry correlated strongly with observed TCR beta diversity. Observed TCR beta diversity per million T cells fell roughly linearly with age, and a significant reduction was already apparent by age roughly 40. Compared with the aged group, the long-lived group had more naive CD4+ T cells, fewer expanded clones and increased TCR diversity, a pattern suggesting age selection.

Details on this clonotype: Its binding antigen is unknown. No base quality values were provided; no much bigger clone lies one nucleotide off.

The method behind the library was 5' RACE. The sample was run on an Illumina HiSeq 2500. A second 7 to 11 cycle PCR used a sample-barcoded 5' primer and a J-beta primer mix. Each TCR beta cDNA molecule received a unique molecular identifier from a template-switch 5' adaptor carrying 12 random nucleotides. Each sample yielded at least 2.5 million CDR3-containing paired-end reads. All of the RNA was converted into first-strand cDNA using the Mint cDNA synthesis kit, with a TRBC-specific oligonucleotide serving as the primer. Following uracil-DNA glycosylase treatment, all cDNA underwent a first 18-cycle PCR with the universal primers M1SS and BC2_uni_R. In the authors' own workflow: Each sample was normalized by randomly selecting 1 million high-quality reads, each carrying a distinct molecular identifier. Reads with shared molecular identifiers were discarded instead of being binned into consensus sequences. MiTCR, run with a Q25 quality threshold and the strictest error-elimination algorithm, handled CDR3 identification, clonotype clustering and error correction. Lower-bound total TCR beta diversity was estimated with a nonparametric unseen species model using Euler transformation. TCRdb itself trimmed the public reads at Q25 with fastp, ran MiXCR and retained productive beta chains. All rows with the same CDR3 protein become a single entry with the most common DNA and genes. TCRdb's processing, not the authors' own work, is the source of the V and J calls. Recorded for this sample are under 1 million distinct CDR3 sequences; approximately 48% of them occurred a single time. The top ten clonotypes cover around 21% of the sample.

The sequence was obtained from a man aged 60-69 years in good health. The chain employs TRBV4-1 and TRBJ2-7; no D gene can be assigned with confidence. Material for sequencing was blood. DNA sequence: TGCGCCAGCAGCCAAGACGATCGAAACGGCTACGAGCAGTACTTC. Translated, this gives CASSQDDRNGYEQYF.